This TCR beta chain was recovered during a study of control samples from healthy donors and cancer patients. The germline V and J ends were trimmed by 6 bases and 4 bases, with 18 bases remaining between them. CDR3 length: 15 amino acids. Per the germline V gene, CDR1 is KGHSH and CDR2 is LQKENI. TCRdb's table, derived via immunoSEQ multiplex PCR, lists solely in-frame clones and lacks some. Here the sample spans around 170,000 clones, about 94% being singletons. The chain combines TRBV18 with TRBJ1-2, with D maybe TRBD1 (6 bases). Sequencing used blood. The sequence was collected from a woman aged 30 to 39 in good health. The CDR3 is CASSPEGTSTYGYTF. The CDR3 region has the DNA TGTGCCAGCTCTCCGGAGGGGACATCGACCTATGGCTACACCTTC.